This TCR beta chain was sequenced during a study of T-cell reconstitution after alpha-beta-depleted transplantation in children. For this clonotype: The antigen remains unidentified.

The CDR3 sequence is 15 residues long. Germline-derived CDR1 and CDR2 are SGHTA and FQGTGA. V gave up 5 bases and J gave up 6 bases; unmatched junction bases: 8. General study results and limits: Alpha-beta T cells present about two months after transplant were reported to originate from several hundred expanded graft clones.

TCRbeta library preparation incorporated unique molecular identifiers. A single record per CDR3 protein comes from TCRdb applying MiXCR to the PCR reads. The sample yields 300,000 or so distinct CDR3 sequences, around 25% seen once. The material was PBMCs, mostly from graft donor cells, obtained 180 days after TCRalphabeta/CD19-depleted stem cell transplant. This sequence joins TRBV7-3 and TRBJ2-1; 9 bases are a match to TRBD1. The clonotype was recovered from a male patient under 18 who had a stem cell transplant for acute lymphoblastic leukemia, so the T cells may come from the graft donor. DNA for the CDR3: TGTGCCAGCAGCGATGGGGACAGGGTTTCCAATGAGCAGTTCTTC. Its translation: CASSDGDRVSNEQFF.